This TCR beta chain was found in a study of spatial heterogeneity in lung cancer. Study context: Beta-chain sequences were consistently detected more often than alpha-chain sequences. As counted in raw reads, each unique TCR and UMI combination appeared more than ten times on average. Notes on the study in general: How many expanded intratumoral alpha and beta TCRs were present tracked the tumor mutation count, which was a count of nonsynonymous mutations.

TCRdb processed the 5' RACE reads anew with MiXCR; each CDR3 protein has one entry. This table holds almost 7,000 distinct CDR3 sequences, about 14% found once. This clonotype was counted only a few times. Its antigen is still unknown. V gave up 10 bases and J gave up 5 bases, with 17 bases separating them. Germline CDR1 reads ENHRY; CDR2 reads SYGVKD. CDR3 length: 13 residues. Regarding time point: sample taken at primary tumor resection. Untreated early-stage non-small cell lung cancer patients, over 55 in total, were the donors. Extraction of whole RNA from tumor, nontumor lung or frozen PBMC preceded unsorted sequencing.

The TCR originated in a male donor with early-stage non-small cell lung cancer. The chain employs TRBV10-3 and TRBJ2-5; TRBD1 is a possible D gene (7 bases). Sequenced material: lung tumor tissue, taken at surgery. The CDR3 coding sequence is TGTGCCACTCACGCCCAGGGGGGCGAGACCCAGTACTTC. Protein product: CATHAQGGETQYF.